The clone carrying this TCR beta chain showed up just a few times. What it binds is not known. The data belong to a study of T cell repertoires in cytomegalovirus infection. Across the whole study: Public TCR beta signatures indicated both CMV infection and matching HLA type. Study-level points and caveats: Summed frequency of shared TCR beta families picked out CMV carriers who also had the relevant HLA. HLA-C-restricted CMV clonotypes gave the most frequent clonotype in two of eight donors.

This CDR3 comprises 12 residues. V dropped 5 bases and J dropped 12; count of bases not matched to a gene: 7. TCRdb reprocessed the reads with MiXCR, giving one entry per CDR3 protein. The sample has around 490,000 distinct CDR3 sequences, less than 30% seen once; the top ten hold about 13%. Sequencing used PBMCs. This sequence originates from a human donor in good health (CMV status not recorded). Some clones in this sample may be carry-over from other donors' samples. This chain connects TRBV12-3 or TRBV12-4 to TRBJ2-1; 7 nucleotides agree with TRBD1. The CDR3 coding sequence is TGTGCCAGCAGTCCGGACAGGCGTCCGCAGTTCTTC. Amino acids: CASSPDRRPQFF.